This TCR beta chain was sequenced during a study of T cell responses to AZD1222 COVID-19 vaccine. Study findings and constraints: Regions 160-218 and 743-854 held dominance among vaccine-associated CD4 TCRs, which spanned spike. Unmutated variant regions are reportedly the target of nearly half of TCRs that are spike-specific.

Germline lookup yields CDR1 SGHKS and CDR2 YYEKEE (reference sequence). CDR3 length: 15 residues. Losses at the gene ends were 4 bases for V and 2 bases for J; bases not matched to a gene: 7. With respect to this clone: The antigen remains unidentified.

The protocol was immunoSEQ multiplex PCR, while the TCRdb copy is restricted to in-frame clones and leaves out a portion. Among about 130,000 clones listed, roughly 88% were seen once. The clonotype comes from an adult in good health. This material consisted of peripheral blood, taken on day 0 of MenACWY control vaccination. The chain couples TRBV5-5 to TRBJ1-1, with 8 nucleotides matching TRBD1. DNA of the CDR3: TGTGCCAGCAGCGGGACAGGTCTTATCAACACTGAAGCTTTCTTT. Translated, it gives CASSGTGLINTEAFF.